What follows is one TCR beta chain and its context. These data come from a study of immune cell composition in non-small cell lung cancer. Libraries were prepared by immunoSEQ multiplex PCR; TCRdb keeps only in-frame clonotypes and omits some of them. The repertoire consists of about 9,600 clones, with 76% occurring once and the leading ten covering about 9.7%. Germline trimming cut 5 bases from V and 6 bases from J; bases unmatched to any gene: 7. The germline V gene encodes CDR1 SGHNT and CDR2 YENEEA. CDR3 length equals 15 residues. The clonotype was recovered from a human donor with non-small cell lung cancer. J is TRBJ2-1 and V is TRBV11-3, with 10 nucleotides matching TRBD2. Material for sequencing was lung tumor tissue. CDR3 nucleotides: TGTGCCAGCAGCGAAGAGACTAGCGGGTTCAATGAGCAGTTCTTC. Residues: CASSEETSGFNEQFF.